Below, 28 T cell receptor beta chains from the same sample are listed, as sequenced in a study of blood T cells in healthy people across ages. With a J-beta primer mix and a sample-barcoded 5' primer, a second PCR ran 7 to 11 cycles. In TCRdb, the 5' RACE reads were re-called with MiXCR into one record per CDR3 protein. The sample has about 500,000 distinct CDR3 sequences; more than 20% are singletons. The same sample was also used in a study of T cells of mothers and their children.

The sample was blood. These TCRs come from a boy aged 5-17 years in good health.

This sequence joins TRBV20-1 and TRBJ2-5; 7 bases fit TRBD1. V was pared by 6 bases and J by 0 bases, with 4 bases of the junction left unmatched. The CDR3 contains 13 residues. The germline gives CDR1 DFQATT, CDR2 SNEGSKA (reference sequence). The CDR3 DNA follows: TGCAGTGCCCGGGACAGTGACCAAGAGACCCAGTACTTC. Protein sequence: CSARDSDQETQYF.

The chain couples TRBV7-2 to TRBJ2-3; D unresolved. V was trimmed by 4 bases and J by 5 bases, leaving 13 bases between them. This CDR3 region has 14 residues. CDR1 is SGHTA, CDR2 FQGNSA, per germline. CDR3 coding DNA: TGTACCAGCAGCTCCCCGGCCCTGCTAGATACGCAGTATTTT. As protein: CTSSSPALLDTQYF.

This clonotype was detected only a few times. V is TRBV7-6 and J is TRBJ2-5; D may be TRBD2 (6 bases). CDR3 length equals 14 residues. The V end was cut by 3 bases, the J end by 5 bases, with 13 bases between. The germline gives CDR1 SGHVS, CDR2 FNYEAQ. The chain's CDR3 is CASSLSRDWETQYF. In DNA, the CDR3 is TGTGCCAGCAGCTTGTCCCGGGACTGGGAGACCCAGTACTTC.

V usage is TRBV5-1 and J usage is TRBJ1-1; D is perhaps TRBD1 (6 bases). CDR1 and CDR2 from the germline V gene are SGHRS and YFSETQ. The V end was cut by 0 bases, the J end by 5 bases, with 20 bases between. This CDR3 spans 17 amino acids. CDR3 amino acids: CASSLDGSGALGTEAFF. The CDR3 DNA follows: TGCGCCAGCAGCTTGGATGGGTCAGGGGCTTTGGGGACTGAAGCTTTCTTT. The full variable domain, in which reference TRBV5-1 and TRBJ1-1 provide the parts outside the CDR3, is KAGVTQTPRYLIKTRGQQVTLSCSPISGHRSVSWYQQTPGQGLQFLFEYFSETQRNKGNFPGRFSGRQFSNSRSEMNVSTLELGDSALYLCASSLDGSGALGTEAFFGQGTRLTVV.

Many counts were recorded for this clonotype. CDR3 DNA: TGTGCCAGCAGAGGCACAGAAAGATTCTCCTACGAGCAGTACTTC. Translating it yields CASRGTERFSYEQYF. The chain couples TRBV28 to TRBJ2-7; D is unresolved. CDR1 and CDR2 (germline): MDHEN, SYDVKM. V was pared by 6 bases and J by 0 bases, with 15 bases between. CDR3 size: 15 residues.

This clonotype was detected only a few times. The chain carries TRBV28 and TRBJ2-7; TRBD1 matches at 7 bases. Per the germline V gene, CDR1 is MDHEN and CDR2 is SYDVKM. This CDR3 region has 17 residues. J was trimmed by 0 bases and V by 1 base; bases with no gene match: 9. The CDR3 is CASSLFRTGTASYEQYF. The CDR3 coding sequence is TGTGCCAGCAGTTTATTCCGGACAGGAACCGCCTCCTACGAGCAGTACTTC.

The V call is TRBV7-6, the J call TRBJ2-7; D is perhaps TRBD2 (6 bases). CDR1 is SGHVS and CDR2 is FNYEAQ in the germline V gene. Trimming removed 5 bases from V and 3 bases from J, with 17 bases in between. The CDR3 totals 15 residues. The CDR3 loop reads CASSQGWGVGYEQYF. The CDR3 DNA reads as TGTGCCAGCAGCCAGGGCTGGGGGGTAGGCTACGAGCAGTACTTC.

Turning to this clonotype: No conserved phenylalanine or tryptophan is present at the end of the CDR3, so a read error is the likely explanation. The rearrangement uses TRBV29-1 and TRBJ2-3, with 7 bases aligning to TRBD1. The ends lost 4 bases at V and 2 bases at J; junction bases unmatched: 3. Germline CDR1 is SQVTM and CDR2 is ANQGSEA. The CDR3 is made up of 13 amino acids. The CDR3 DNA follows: TGCAGCGTTGCGACAGGGTACACAGATACGCAGTATTCT. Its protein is CSVATGYTDTQYS.

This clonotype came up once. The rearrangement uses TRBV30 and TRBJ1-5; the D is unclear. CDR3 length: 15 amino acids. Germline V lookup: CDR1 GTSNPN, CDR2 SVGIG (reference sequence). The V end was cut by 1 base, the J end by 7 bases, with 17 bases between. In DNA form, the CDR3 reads TGTGCCTGGAGTGCCCCTCTTCTAGGAAGCCAGCCCCAGCATTTT. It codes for CAWSAPLLGSQPQHF.

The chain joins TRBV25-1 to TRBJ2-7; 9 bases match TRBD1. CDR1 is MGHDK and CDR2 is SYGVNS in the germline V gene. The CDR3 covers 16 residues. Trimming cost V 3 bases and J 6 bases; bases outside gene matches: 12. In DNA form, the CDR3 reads TGTGCCAGCAGTGATCGGACAGGGGTGCCCATGGGCGAGCAGTACTTC. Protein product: CASSDRTGVPMGEQYF.

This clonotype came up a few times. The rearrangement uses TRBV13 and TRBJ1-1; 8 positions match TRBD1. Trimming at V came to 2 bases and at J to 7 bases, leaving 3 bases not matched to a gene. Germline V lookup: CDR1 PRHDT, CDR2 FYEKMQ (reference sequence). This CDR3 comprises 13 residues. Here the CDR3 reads CASSLKGTGEAFF. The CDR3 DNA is TGTGCCAGCAGCTTAAAAGGGACAGGTGAAGCTTTCTTT.

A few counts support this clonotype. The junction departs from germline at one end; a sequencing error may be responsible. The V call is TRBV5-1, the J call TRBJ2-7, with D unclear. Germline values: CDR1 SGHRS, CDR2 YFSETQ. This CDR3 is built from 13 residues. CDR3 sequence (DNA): TGCGCCAGCAGCCCCGCGGCCGGGTACGGGCAGTACTTC. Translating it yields CASSPAAGYGQYF. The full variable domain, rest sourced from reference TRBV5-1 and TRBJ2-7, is KAGVTQTPRYLIKTRGQQVTLSCSPISGHRSVSWYQQTPGQGLQFLFEYFSETQRNKGNFPGRFSGRQFSNSRSEMNVSTLELGDSALYLCASSPAAGYGQYFGPGTRLTVT.

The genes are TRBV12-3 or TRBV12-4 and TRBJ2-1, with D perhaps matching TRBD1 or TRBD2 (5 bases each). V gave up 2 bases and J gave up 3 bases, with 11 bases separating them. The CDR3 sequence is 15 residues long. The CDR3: CASSLRGADYNEQFF. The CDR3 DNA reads TGTGCCAGCAGTTTACGAGGGGCTGACTACAATGAGCAGTTCTTC.

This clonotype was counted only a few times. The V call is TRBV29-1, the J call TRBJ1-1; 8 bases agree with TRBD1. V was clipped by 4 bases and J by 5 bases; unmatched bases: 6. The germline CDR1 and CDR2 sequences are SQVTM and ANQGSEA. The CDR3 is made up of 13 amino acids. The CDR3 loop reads CSVAGGLWTEAFF. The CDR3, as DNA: TGCAGCGTTGCAGGGGGCTTGTGGACTGAAGCTTTCTTT.

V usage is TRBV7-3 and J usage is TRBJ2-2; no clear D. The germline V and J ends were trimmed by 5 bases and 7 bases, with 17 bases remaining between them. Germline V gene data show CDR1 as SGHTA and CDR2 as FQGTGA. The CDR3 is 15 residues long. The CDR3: CASSPSANTYGELFF. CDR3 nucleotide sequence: TGTGCCAGCAGCCCCTCGGCCAACACCTACGGGGAGCTGTTTTTT.

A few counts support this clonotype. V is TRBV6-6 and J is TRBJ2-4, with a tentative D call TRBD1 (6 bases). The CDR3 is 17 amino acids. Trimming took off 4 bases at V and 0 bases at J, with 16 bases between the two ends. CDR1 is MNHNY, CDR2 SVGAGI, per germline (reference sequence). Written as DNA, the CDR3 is TGTGCCAGCAGTTTGCCCCGACAAGGGGGAGCCAAAAACATTCAGTACTTC. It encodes CASSLPRQGGAKNIQYF.

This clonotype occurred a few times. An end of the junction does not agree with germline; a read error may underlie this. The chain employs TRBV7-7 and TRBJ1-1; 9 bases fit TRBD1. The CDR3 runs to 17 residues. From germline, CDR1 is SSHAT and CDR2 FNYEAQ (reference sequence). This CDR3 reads CASSLIWDRDRVTEAFF. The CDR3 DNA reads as TGTGCTAGCAGCTTAATTTGGGACAGGGATCGGGTCACTGAAGCTTTCTTT.

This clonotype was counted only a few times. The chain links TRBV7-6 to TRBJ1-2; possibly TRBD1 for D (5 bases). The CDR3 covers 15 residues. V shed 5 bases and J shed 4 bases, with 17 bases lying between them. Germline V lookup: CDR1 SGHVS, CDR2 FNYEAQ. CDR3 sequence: CASSPDHGHGYGYTF. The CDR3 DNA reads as TGTGCCAGCAGCCCAGACCACGGACACGGCTATGGCTACACCTTC.

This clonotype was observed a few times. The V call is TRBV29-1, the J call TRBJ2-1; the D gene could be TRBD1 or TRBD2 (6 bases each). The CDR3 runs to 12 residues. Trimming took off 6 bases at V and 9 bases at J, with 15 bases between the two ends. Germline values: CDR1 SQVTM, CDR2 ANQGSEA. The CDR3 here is CSVRERGVEQFF. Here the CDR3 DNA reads TGCAGCGTCCGTGAGAGGGGGGTTGAGCAGTTCTTC.

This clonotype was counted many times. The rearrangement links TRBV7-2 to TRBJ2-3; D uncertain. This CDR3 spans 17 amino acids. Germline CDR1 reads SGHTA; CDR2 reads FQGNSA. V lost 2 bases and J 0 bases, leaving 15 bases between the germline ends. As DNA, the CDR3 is TGTGCCAGCAGCTTATTGGCTGGGCTACCCAGCACAGATACGCAGTATTTT. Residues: CASSLLAGLPSTDTQYF.

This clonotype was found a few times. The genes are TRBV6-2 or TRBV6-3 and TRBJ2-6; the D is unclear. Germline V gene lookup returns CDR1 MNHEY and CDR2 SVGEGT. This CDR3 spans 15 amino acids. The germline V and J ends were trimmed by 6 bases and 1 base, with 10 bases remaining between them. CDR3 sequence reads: CASSQQQSGANVLTF. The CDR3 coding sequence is TGTGCCAGCAGCCAACAGCAATCTGGGGCCAACGTCCTGACTTTC.

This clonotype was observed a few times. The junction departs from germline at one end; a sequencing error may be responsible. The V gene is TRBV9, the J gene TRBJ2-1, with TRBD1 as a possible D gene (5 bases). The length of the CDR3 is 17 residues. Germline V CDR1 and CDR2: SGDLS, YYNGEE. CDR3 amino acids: CASSVDIGASSYNEQLF. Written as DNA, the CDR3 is TGTGCCAGCAGCGTAGATATAGGGGCAAGCTCCTACAATGAGCAGCTCTTC.

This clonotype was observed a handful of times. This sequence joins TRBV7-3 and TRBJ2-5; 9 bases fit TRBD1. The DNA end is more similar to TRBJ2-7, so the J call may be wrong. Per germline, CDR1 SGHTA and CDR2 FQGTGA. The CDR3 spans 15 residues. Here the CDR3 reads CASSMTGGYSYEQYF. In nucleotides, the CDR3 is TGTGCCAGCAGCATGACAGGGGGGTACTCCTACGAGCAGTACTTC.

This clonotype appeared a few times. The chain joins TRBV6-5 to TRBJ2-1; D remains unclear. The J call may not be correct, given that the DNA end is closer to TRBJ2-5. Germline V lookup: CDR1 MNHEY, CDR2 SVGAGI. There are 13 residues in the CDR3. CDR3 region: CASTRARRETQYF. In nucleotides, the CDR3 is TGTGCCAGCACCCGGGCAAGGCGAGAGACCCAGTACTTC.

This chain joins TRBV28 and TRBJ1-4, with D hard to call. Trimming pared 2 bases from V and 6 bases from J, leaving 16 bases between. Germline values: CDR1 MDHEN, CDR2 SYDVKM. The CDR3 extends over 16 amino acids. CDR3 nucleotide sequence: TGTGCCAGCAGTTTAAGCCCCGGGCGGTCGGATGAAAAACTGTTTTTT. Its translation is CASSLSPGRSDEKLFF. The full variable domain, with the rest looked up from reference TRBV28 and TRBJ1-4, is DVKVTQSSRYLVKRTGEKVFLECVQDMDHENMFWYRQDPGLGLRLIYFSYDVKMKEKGDIPEGYSVSREKKERFSLILESASTNQTSMYLCASSLSPGRSDEKLFFGSGTQLSVL.

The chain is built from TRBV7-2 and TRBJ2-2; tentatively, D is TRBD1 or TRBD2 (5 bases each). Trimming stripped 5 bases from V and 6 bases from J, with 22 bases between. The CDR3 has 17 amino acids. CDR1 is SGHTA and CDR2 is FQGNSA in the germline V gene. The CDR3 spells CASSPWPSVGVSGELFF. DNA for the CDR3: TGTGCCAGCAGCCCATGGCCTTCAGTGGGGGTCTCCGGGGAGCTGTTTTTT.

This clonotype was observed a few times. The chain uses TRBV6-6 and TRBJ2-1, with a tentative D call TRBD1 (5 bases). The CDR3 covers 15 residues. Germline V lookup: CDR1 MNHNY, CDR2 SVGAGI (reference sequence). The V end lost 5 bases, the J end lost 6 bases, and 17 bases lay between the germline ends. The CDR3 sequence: CASSDTGSRTNEQFF. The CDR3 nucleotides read TGTGCCAGCAGTGACACAGGATCACGGACCAATGAGCAGTTCTTC.

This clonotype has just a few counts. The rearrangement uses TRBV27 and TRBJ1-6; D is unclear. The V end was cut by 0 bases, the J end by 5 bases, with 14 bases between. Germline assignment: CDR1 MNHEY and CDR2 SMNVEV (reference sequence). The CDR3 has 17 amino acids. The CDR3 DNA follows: TGTGCCAGCAGTTTATCGTCGACACACCTCAATAATTCACCCCTCCACTTT. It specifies CASSLSSTHLNNSPLHF.